Sequencing of this T cell receptor (beta chain) was carried out in a study of OX40 agonist ivuxolimab in advanced cancers. Data came from immunoSEQ multiplex PCR; TCRdb stores just in-frame clones and leaves some out. The table records around 69,000 clones, approximately 86% of them present only once. CDR3 length: 15 residues. Germline CDR1 and CDR2: SGHDN and FVKESK. V shed 1 base and J shed 6 bases, with 10 bases lying between them. This clone came up once. The target antigen is unknown. Study conclusions and caveats: The authors also found low normalized T-cell clonal expansion in some nonresponders.

The TCR comes from an adult with an advanced solid tumor such as melanoma, head and neck, liver or kidney cancer. The source was CD4+ or CD8+ T cells sorted from blood, collected in a trial of the OX40 agonist ivuxolimab. The chain has TRBV14 and TRBJ1-6; D is undetermined. CDR3: CASSQAGRFNSPLHF. The CDR3 DNA is TGTGCCAGCAGCCAAGCAGGACGGTTTAATTCACCCCTCCACTTT.